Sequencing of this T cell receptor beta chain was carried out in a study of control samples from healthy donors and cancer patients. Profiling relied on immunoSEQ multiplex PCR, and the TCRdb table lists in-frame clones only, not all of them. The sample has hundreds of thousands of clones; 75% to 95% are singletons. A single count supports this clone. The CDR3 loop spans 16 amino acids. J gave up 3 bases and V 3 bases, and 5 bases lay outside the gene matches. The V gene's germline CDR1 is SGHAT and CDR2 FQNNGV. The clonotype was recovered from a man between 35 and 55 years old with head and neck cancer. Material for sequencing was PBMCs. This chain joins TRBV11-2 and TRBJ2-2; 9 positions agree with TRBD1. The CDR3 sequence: CASSFYRGQDTGELFF. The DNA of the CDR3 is TGTGCCAGCAGCTTCTACAGGGGGCAAGACACCGGGGAGCTGTTTTTT. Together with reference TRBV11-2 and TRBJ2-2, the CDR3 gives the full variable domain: EAGVAQSPRYKIIEKRQSVAFWCNPISGHATLYWYQQILGQGPKLLIQFQNNGVVDDSQLPKDRFSAERLKGVDSTLKIQPAKLEDSAVYLCASSFYRGQDTGELFFGEGSRLTVL.